This T cell receptor beta chain was profiled in a study of metastatic and nonmetastatic thyroid tumors. Study-wide results and limits: Reported TCR beta diversity, measured in blood and tumor, was significantly higher for malignant thyroid tumors than for benign nodules.

Only a few counts were recorded for this clone. Antigen: not known. There were no patients who had received any treatment before thyroid surgery. TCRdb reprocessed the PCR reads via MiXCR. The data contain tens of thousands of clones, about 25% of them singletons. V lost 1 base to trimming and J lost 7 bases, with 5 bases between them. The CDR3 length is 11 residues. In germline, CDR1 is MNHEY, CDR2 SVGEGT. The chain joins TRBV6-2 or TRBV6-3 to TRBJ2-7; D not certain. This TCR was recovered from a female donor with papillary thyroid cancer or a benign thyroid nodule (not recorded which). Some clones in this sample may be carry-over from other donors' samples. Sequencing was carried out using blood. CDR3: CASSYLDEQYF. CDR3 coding DNA: TGTGCCAGCAGTTACTTGGATGAGCAGTACTTC.